A single sample gave rise to the 29 T cell receptor beta chains below, sequenced in a study of cytotoxic CD8 clonotypes in ibrutinib-treated CLL (dated by TCRdb to about 2021). Preparation of the library involved the immunoSEQ multiplex PCR assay. This immuneACCESS table, as held by TCRdb, lists in-frame sequences with V and J called but not all clones. Of the missing ones, under half trace to an unresolved V gene in checked studies; the others have no known cause. Present in this sample are about 140,000 clones, approximately 80% of which were seen just once. Of the sample, about 7.6% falls within the top ten clones. Sample: PBMCs, taken after 36 months of ibrutinib treatment. The receptors originated from a human donor with chronic lymphocytic leukemia.

The chain joins TRBV5-4 to TRBJ1-4, with 7 nucleotides matching TRBD1. CDR1 and CDR2 (germline): SGHNT, YYREEE (reference sequence). CDR3 size: 17 residues. Trimming at V came to 4 bases and at J to 7 bases, leaving 16 bases not matched to a gene. The CDR3 is CASSTGQLPNGGEKLFF. Here the CDR3 DNA reads TGTGCCAGCAGCACGGGACAGCTACCCAACGGGGGTGAAAAACTGTTTTTT.

The gene calls are TRBV6-6 and TRBJ1-3, with D hard to call. The CDR3 is made up of 11 amino acids. The V and J ends lost 6 bases and 4 bases respectively, with 4 bases between them. Germline CDR1 MNHNY, CDR2 SVGAGI (reference sequence). CDR3 coding DNA: TGTGCCAGCAGAGGCGGAAACACCATATATTTT. Translating it yields CASRGGNTIYF.

CDR3 in amino acids: CASSSPSGREIGGELFF. The CDR3 bases are TGTGCCAGCAGCTCCCCTAGCGGGAGGGAAATCGGCGGGGAGCTGTTTTTT. This rearrangement joins TRBV11-3 to TRBJ2-2; 12 bases align to TRBD2. The CDR3 runs to 17 residues. Germline lookup yields CDR1 SGHNT and CDR2 YENEEA. The trim removed 4 bases at V and 7 bases at J, leaving 10 bases unmatched.

The rearrangement uses TRBV18 and TRBJ1-1; D gene ambiguous. Germline V gene lookup returns CDR1 KGHSH and CDR2 LQKENI. V lost 1 base and J 1 base, leaving 4 bases between the germline ends. There are 13 residues in the CDR3. The CDR3 nucleotides read TGTGCCAGCTCACCACGCCAGAACACTGAAGCTTTCTTT. It is translated as CASSPRQNTEAFF. Using reference TRBV18 and TRBJ1-1 for the parts outside the CDR3, the full variable domain is NAGVMQNPRHLVRRRGQEARLRCSPMKGHSHVYWYRQLPEEGLKFMVYLQKENIIDESGMPKERFSAEFPKEGPSILRIQQVVRGDSAAYFCASSPRQNTEAFFGQGTRLTVV.

The rearrangement uses TRBV9 and TRBJ2-3; TRBD2 aligns across 8 bases. The CDR3 has 16 amino acids. V lost 0 bases, J lost 2 bases, and 5 bases stayed unmatched. The germline gives CDR1 SGDLS, CDR2 YYNGEE. CDR3 sequence reads: CASSVVAGHYTDTQYF. The DNA of the CDR3 is TGTGCCAGCAGCGTAGTAGCGGGGCATTACACAGATACGCAGTATTTT.

The rearrangement links TRBV2 to TRBJ1-1, with a tentative D call TRBD1 (5 bases). CDR1 and CDR2 from the germline V gene are SNHLY and FYNNEI. Trimming took 3 bases from V and 4 from J, leaving 9 bases between them. CDR3 length equals 13 residues. CDR3 sequence: CASSDQGRTEAFF. In DNA form, the CDR3 reads TGTGCCAGCAGTGATCAGGGACGCACTGAAGCTTTCTTT.

This chain connects TRBV5-8 to TRBJ2-7, with D unclear. This CDR3 comprises 13 residues. Per germline, CDR1 SGHTS and CDR2 YDEGEE. Trimming left V 4 bases short and J 4 bases short, with 12 bases between. The CDR3 loop is CASSTDPVYEQYF. CDR3 nucleotides: TGTGCCAGCAGCACGGACCCTGTATACGAGCAGTACTTC.

This clone was observed once. The genes are TRBV7-9 and TRBJ2-7; the D is unclear. V lost 0 bases and J 4 bases, leaving 7 bases between the germline ends. Germline V lookup: CDR1 SEHNR, CDR2 FQNEAQ (reference sequence). This CDR3 comprises 13 residues. The DNA for the CDR3 is TGTGCCAGCAGCTTAGCTGGTGTTTACGAGCAGTACTTC. It encodes CASSLAGVYEQYF.

This chain joins TRBV7-7 and TRBJ2-2; tentative D call: TRBD1 (6 bases). The germline V and J ends were trimmed by 5 bases and 3 bases, with 13 bases remaining between them. Germline V gene sequence: CDR1 SSHAT, CDR2 FNYEAQ (reference sequence). The CDR3 spans 15 residues. The CDR3 DNA follows: TGTGCCAGCAGCCCCAGGGGTCCGGACACCGGGGAGCTGTTTTTT. Residues: CASSPRGPDTGELFF.

DNA for the CDR3: TGTGCCAGCAGTACGTTTAAAGGGGGCAATGAGCAGTTCTTC. It yields the protein CASSTFKGGNEQFF. The chain joins TRBV6-5 to TRBJ2-1, with D possibly TRBD1 on 6 matching bases. The CDR3 has 14 amino acids. V lost 5 bases and J 6 bases, leaving 14 bases between the germline ends. Germline V gene data show CDR1 as MNHEY and CDR2 as SVGAGI.

The chain combines TRBV20-1 with TRBJ2-3; D unresolved. CDR3 size: 11 residues. V lost 6 bases and J lost 6, with 10 bases in between. Germline V gives CDR1 DFQATT, CDR2 SNEGSKA (reference sequence). CDR3 residues: CSALLLDTQYF. For the CDR3, the DNA is TGCAGTGCCCTACTTCTGGATACGCAGTATTTT.

The chain uses TRBV9 and TRBJ2-1; unclear D gene. Trimming cost V 4 bases and J 6 bases, with 14 bases left between them. Germline CDR1 and CDR2: SGDLS and YYNGEE. The CDR3 sequence is 14 residues long. The CDR3 spells CASSLSQRPNEQFF. In DNA form, the CDR3 reads TGTGCCAGCAGCCTATCCCAGAGGCCCAATGAGCAGTTCTTC.

The DNA of the CDR3 is TGCGCCAGCAGCCCCGGACTAGGGGGAGAGACCCAGTACTTC. This encodes CASSPGLGGETQYF. The V and J genes are TRBV5-1 and TRBJ2-5, with D possibly TRBD2 on 7 matching bases. CDR3 size: 14 residues. Looked up from germline, CDR1 is SGHRS and CDR2 is YFSETQ. The V end lost 4 bases, the J end lost 4 bases, and 14 bases lay between the germline ends.

This chain links TRBV10-2 with TRBJ2-7; D remains unclear. Germline CDR1 WSHSY, CDR2 SAAADI. The CDR3 extends over 12 amino acids. Between the trimmed V and J ends, which lost 5 bases and 3 bases, there was a span of 8 bases. In DNA form, the CDR3 reads TGCGCCAGCAGTTTCCCAGGCTACGAGCAGTACTTC. Translation: CASSFPGYEQYF.

J is TRBJ2-2 and V is TRBV2; 7 bases fit TRBD2. The J segment lost 0 bases and the V segment lost 7 bases, leaving 5 bases of the junction unmatched. The CDR3 sequence is 15 residues long. Germline CDR1 is SNHLY and CDR2 is FYNNEI. In DNA form, the CDR3 reads TGTGCCAGCAAACTAGCGCCTACGAACACCGGGGAGCTGTTTTTT. Translating it yields CASKLAPTNTGELFF.

The chain uses TRBV10-1 and TRBJ2-5, with 7 nucleotides matching TRBD1. Germline CDR1 is WNHNN and CDR2 is SYGVQD (reference sequence). J was trimmed by 1 base and V by 4 bases; bases with no gene match: 9. The CDR3 runs to 16 residues. CDR3 nucleotide sequence: TGCGCCAGCAGTGGGGCCTCAGGGACAGTCCAAGAGACCCAGTACTTC. It yields the protein CASSGASGTVQETQYF.

Here the CDR3 reads CASSPLAGSGNTIYF. The CDR3 DNA reads TGTGCCAGCTCACCACTGGCAGGGTCTGGAAACACCATATATTTT. The chain uses TRBV18 and TRBJ1-3, with D possibly being TRBD1 (5 bases). Trimming left V 1 base short and J 1 base short, with 8 bases between. The length of the CDR3 is 15 residues. Per the germline V gene, CDR1 is KGHSH and CDR2 is LQKENI.

CDR3 residues: CASSLGTGRNYGYTF. The CDR3 DNA sequence: TGCGCCAGCAGCTTAGGGACAGGGAGGAACTATGGCTACACCTTC. This chain uses TRBV5-1 with TRBJ1-2; the match to TRBD1 covers 9 bases. This CDR3 is built from 15 residues. V lost 2 bases and J lost 2; bases outside the gene matches: 4. The V gene's germline CDR1 is SGHRS and CDR2 YFSETQ. Using reference TRBV5-1 and TRBJ1-2 for the parts outside the CDR3, the full variable domain is KAGVTQTPRYLIKTRGQQVTLSCSPISGHRSVSWYQQTPGQGLQFLFEYFSETQRNKGNFPGRFSGRQFSNSRSEMNVSTLELGDSALYLCASSLGTGRNYGYTFGSGTRLTVV.

This chain uses TRBV2 with TRBJ2-1, with TRBD2 identical over 9 bases. The CDR3 length is 14 residues. V was pared by 6 bases and J by 15 bases, with 15 bases of the junction left unmatched. Germline CDR1 and CDR2: SNHLY and FYNNEI. The CDR3 region has the DNA TGTGCCAGCAGGCCGGGGGCTAGCGGGAAACCCGGGTTCTTC. Translating it yields CASRPGASGKPGFF.

V and J are TRBV29-1 and TRBJ1-1; D call uncertain. Trimming left V 6 bases short and J 8 bases short, with 13 bases between. The CDR3 is 11 amino acids. CDR1 and CDR2 (germline): SQVTM, ANQGSEA. The CDR3 loop reads CSVANGQEAFF. The CDR3 region has the DNA TGCAGCGTCGCCAACGGCCAGGAAGCTTTCTTT. Complete variable domain (other parts from reference TRBV29-1 and TRBJ1-1): SAVISQKPSRDICQRGTSLTIQCQVDSQVTMMFWYRQQPGQSLTLIATANQGSEATYESGFVIDKFPISRPNLTFSTLTVSNMSPEDSSIYLCSVANGQEAFFGQGTRLTVV.

The V gene is TRBV30, the J gene TRBJ1-5; possibly TRBD1 for D (5 bases). The ends were cut back, 0 bases at V and 7 bases at J, with 16 bases in the middle. Germline assignment: CDR1 GTSNPN and CDR2 SVGIG (reference sequence). This CDR3 has 15 amino acids. The CDR3 DNA follows: TGTGCCTGGAGTGTACGAAAAGGGACCGACCAGCCCCAGCATTTT. It codes for CAWSVRKGTDQPQHF.

This clone occurred once. J is TRBJ2-3 and V is TRBV6-1, with TRBD2 as a possible D gene (6 bases). Deletions cut 4 bases from V and 0 bases from J, with 11 bases between. Per the germline V gene, CDR1 is MNHNS and CDR2 is SASEGT. CDR3 length: 15 residues. This CDR3 reads CASSVGRESTDTQYF. The CDR3 DNA is TGTGCCAGCAGTGTGGGCCGGGAGAGCACAGATACGCAGTATTTT.

V usage is TRBV4-1 and J usage is TRBJ2-7; D is undetermined. Germline V lookup: CDR1 MGHRA, CDR2 YSYEKL. The germline V and J ends were trimmed by 0 bases and 0 bases, with 6 bases remaining between them. This CDR3 has 14 amino acids. CDR3 amino acids: CASSQERISYEQYF. CDR3 coding DNA: TGCGCCAGCAGCCAAGAAAGGATCTCCTACGAGCAGTACTTC.

This clone was found a few times. The conserved phenylalanine or tryptophan normally closing the CDR3 is absent here, so this likely arose from a read error. The DNA is left out, because the CDR3 cannot be placed on it with certainty; the CDR3 is given as TCRdb lists it. The chain couples TRBV6-5 to TRBJ2-7. CDR1 and CDR2 (germline): MNHEY, SVGAGI. The CDR3 is 8 amino acids long, termini counted. The CDR3 spells CASSYRSA.

V usage is TRBV28 and J usage is TRBJ2-4, with 7 bases fitting TRBD1. V lost 6 bases to trimming and J lost 3 bases; unmatched junction nucleotides: 5. This CDR3 is 14 amino acids long. Germline CDR1 MDHEN, CDR2 SYDVKM. The CDR3 nucleotides read TGTGCCAGCAGGACAGGGCTTTTCAAAAACATTCAGTACTTC. This codes for CASRTGLFKNIQYF.

This clone was detected ten times or more. The chain joins TRBV18 to TRBJ1-4; tentative D call: TRBD1 (5 bases). The CDR3 consists of 17 residues. Trimming cost V 3 bases and J 5 bases, with 19 bases left between them. The germline V gene encodes CDR1 KGHSH and CDR2 LQKENI. The CDR3 spells CASSPQAPGTGNEKLFF. The CDR3 nucleotides are TGTGCCAGCTCACCCCAAGCCCCGGGGACCGGGAATGAAAAACTGTTTTTT.

The rearrangement joins TRBV18 to TRBJ2-2, with unresolved D. This CDR3 contains 13 residues. V lost 9 bases and J lost 1, with 9 bases in between. CDR1 KGHSH and CDR2 LQKENI come from the germline V gene. In nucleotides, the CDR3 is TGTGCCAGTCCAGAGTGGAACACCGGGGAGCTGTTTTTT. Protein: CASPEWNTGELFF.

The genes are TRBV15 and TRBJ1-5; weak D call: TRBD1 (5 bases). The CDR3 extends over 15 amino acids. Germline V gene sequence: CDR1 LNHNV, CDR2 YYDKDF (reference sequence). Trimming took off 0 bases at V and 4 bases at J, with 10 bases between the two ends. CDR3 in DNA: TGTGCCACCAGCAGAGATTTGACAGCTAATCAGCCCCAGCATTTT. Translated: CATSRDLTANQPQHF.

The genes are TRBV27 and TRBJ2-2; 13 bases align to TRBD2. Trimming at V came to 6 bases and at J to 1 base, leaving 2 bases not matched to a gene. The CDR3 length is 16 residues. Germline V gene data show CDR1 as MNHEY and CDR2 as SMNVEV (reference sequence). CDR3 coding DNA: TGTGCCAGCAGGGGACTAGCGGGGTGGAACACCGGGGAGCTGTTTTTT. Translation: CASRGLAGWNTGELFF.